This T cell receptor beta chain was sequenced in a study of blood T cell repertoires in COVID-19. Background on the study: There were acute and convalescent COVID-19 samples, and they came from the United States, Italy and Spain.

The cohort comprised adults aged roughly 18 to 100 years residing in approximately 25 US areas. In assigning cohorts, the study relied on participant-reported clinical history. Assay: immunoSEQ multiplex PCR; the TCRdb copy retains only in-frame clones and omits some. The sample lists approximately 240,000 clones, roughly 87% occurring once. Specimen: PBMCs or T cells enriched from blood (not recorded which). The sequence was collected from a woman aged 25 to 39 with acute COVID-19.

The CDR3 sequence is CASRSTGFSYEQYF. The DNA of the CDR3 is TGTGCCAGCAGGTCAACAGGGTTCTCCTACGAGCAGTACTTC. J is TRBJ2-7 and V is TRBV2; perhaps TRBD1 as D (6 bases). Looked up from germline, CDR1 is SNHLY and CDR2 is FYNNEI. This CDR3 is built from 14 residues. V dropped 6 bases and J dropped 0 bases, with 12 bases sitting between them.